Listed below are T cell receptor beta chains from one sample, sequenced in a study of T cells in Graves' hyperthyroidism and ophthalmopathy. TCRdb ran MiXCR on the multiplex PCR reads and lists one entry per CDR3 protein. This sample carries around 300,000 distinct CDR3 sequences, roughly 19% of them seen once, and the ten largest clones take approximately 35%. Sequences were obtained from blood. Every receptor here comes from a man aged 50 to 60 with Graves' ophthalmopathy. CDR3s include the opening cysteine and the closing phenylalanine or tryptophan. Each record gives: V gene, D gene, CDR3 length, CDR3 protein. A D gene is named only where the DNA matches it firmly.

TRBV10-1 NA 16 CASSESRGHSPGELFF
TRBV15 TRBD2 18 CATSQSVRLAGVGNEQFF
TRBV5-6 NA 12 CASSLGTTEQYF
TRBV20-1 NA 11 CSVAPSFEQFF
TRBV30 NA 13 CAWSERQDTEAFF
TRBV29-1 TRBD1 13 CSGGGQGKIEQYF
TRBV24-1 TRBD2 19 CATSDSLGLVGRSTDTQYF
TRBV20-1 NA 14 CSARLAPTMNEQFF
TRBV19 NA 13 CASSGPRIDTQYF
TRBV6-2/TRBV6-3 NA 16 CASTRPTVSYNQPQHF
TRBV20-1 NA 14 CSADSPDMAGGYTF
TRBV29-1 TRBD1 13 CSVETGTDTEAFF
TRBV5-1 NA 14 CASSTGDINNEQFF
TRBV6-8 NA 18 CASSYSRDREYYNSPLHF
TRBV6-5 NA 14 CASSYLGQTGELFF
TRBV19 NA 12 CASSVPGREQYF
TRBV12-3/TRBV12-4 TRBD2 15 CASSFGGRASYEQYF
TRBV27 TRBD1 14 CASRTDRAVYEQYF
TRBV28 TRBD2 19 CASSGMRTSGRVAHNEQFF
TRBV30 NA 14 CAFGRGLAKNIQYF
TRBV19 NA 15 CASSISPDTNYGYTF
TRBV6-1 TRBD2 18 CASTPTSGRGGTKNIQYF
TRBV10-3 NA 12 CAISEGREKQYF
TRBV28 TRBD2 14 CANCTSGRTDTQYF
TRBV28 NA 11 CASNTGSEAFF
TRBV28 NA 15 CASSLTGTQGDEQYF
TRBV28 TRBD1 14 CASSLWTGAYEQYF
TRBV3-1 NA 15 CASSPRGTIHNEQFF
TRBV20-1 TRBD2 15 CSASSLAGVSYGQYF
TRBV5-4 TRBD2 18 CASSRSILSGRDYNEQFF
TRBV7-9 NA 16 CASSDPLPGEGYEQYF